The rows below give T cell receptor beta chains drawn from one sample of a study of cytomegalovirus exposure and HLA in healthy donors. Measured with immunoSEQ multiplex PCR; TCRdb has only the in-frame clones, and not every one. The profile shows around 150,000 clones, around 72% of them singletons. Material for sequencing was PBMCs. These TCRs come from a middle-aged man in good health and CMV-seronegative. Both conserved end residues are part of each CDR3. D genes are given only for firm matches. Only some rows state a clone size, as once, few, many or a class for expanded clones.

clone_size	d_call	v_call	j_call	cdr3_aa	cdr3_nt
.	TRBD1	TRBV28	TRBJ2-1	CASSEGQIYNEQFF	TGTGCCAGCAGCGAGGGACAGATCTACAATGAGCAGTTCTTC
once	.	TRBV6-5	TRBJ1-2	CASSYSRPGGEGYTF	TGTGCCAGCAGTTACTCGAGACCGGGGGGCGAGGGCTACACCTTC
.	TRBD1	TRBV7-2	TRBJ1-3	CASSTRTGGASGNTIYF	TGTGCCAGCAGCACCCGGACAGGGGGTGCCTCTGGAAACACCATATATTTT
.	.	TRBV11-2	TRBJ2-3	CASSSEGGNTQYF	TGTGCCAGCAGCTCAGAGGGGGGAAATACGCAGTATTTT
once	TRBD1	TRBV29-1	TRBJ2-7	CSVRTGVFEQYF	TGCAGCGTCAGGACAGGGGTCTTCGAGCAGTACTTC
.	.	TRBV30	TRBJ2-3	CAWSPYGAYADTQYF	TGTGCCTGGAGTCCGTATGGGGCGTACGCAGATACGCAGTATTTT
few	TRBD2	TRBV4-3	TRBJ2-2	CASSQDLTGGPDTGELFF	TGCGCCAGCAGCCAAGATCTAACGGGGGGGCCAGACACCGGGGAGCTGTTTTTT
.	TRBD1	TRBV4-1	TRBJ2-7	CASGQPGQSYEQYF	TGCGCCAGCGGCCAACCGGGACAGTCATACGAGCAGTACTTC
.	TRBD1	TRBV7-3	TRBJ1-6	CASSKWGQSGTGTDSPLHF	TGTGCCAGCAGCAAATGGGGCCAAAGCGGGACAGGGACAGATTCACCCCTCCACTTT
.	TRBD1	TRBV11-1	TRBJ1-2	CASSGQGHGYTF	TGTGCCAGCAGCGGACAGGGCCATGGCTACACCTTC
.	.	TRBV27	TRBJ1-2	CASSLSYSNYGYTF	TGTGCCAGCAGTTTATCGTACAGTAACTATGGCTACACCTTC
.	.	TRBV7-3	TRBJ2-7	CASSFNGGPNYEQYF	TGTGCCAGCAGCTTCAACGGGGGGCCTAACTACGAGCAGTACTTC
once	TRBD1	TRBV12-5	TRBJ1-2	CASGLTGAYGYTF	TGTGCTAGTGGTTTGACAGGGGCCTATGGCTACACCTTC
.	.	TRBV4-1	TRBJ1-1	CASSREDRMNTEAFF	TGCGCCAGCAGCCGGGAGGATCGCATGAACACTGAAGCTTTCTTT
.	.	TRBV7-9	TRBJ1-2	CASSPQGRGDYGYTF	TGTGCCAGCAGCCCTCAGGGAAGGGGTGACTATGGCTACACCTTC
once	TRBD2	TRBV7-9	TRBJ2-3	CASSTRGGREDTQYF	TGTGCCAGCAGCACCCGGGGGGGGCGAGAAGATACGCAGTATTTT
few	TRBD1	TRBV19	TRBJ1-4	CASSIGGQGGEKLFF	TGTGCCAGTAGTATAGGAGGACAGGGTGGAGAAAAACTGTTTTTT